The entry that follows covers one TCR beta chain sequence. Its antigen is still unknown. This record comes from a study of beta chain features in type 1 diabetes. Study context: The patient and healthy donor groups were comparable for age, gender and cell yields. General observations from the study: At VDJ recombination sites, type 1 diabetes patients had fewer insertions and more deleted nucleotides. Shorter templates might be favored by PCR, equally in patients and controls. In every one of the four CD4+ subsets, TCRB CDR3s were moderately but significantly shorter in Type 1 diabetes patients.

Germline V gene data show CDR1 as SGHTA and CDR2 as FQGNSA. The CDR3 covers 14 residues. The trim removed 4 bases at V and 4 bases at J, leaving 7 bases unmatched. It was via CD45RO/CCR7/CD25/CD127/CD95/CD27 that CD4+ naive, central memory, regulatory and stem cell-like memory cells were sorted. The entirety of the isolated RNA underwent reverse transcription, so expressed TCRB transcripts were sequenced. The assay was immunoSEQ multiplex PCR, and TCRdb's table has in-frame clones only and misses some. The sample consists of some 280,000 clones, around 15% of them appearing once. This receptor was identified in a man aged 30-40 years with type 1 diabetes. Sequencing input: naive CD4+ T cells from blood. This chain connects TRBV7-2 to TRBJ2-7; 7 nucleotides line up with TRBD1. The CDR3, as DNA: TGTGCCAGCAGCTCCACCGGGACAGCGTACGAGCAGTACTTC. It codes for CASSSTGTAYEQYF.